The 32 T cell receptor beta chains reported below all come from one sample, sequenced in a study of shared clonotypes between healthy human individuals. TCRdb's table, derived via immunoSEQ multiplex PCR, lists solely in-frame clones and lacks some. The sample has about 1.1 million clones, about 80% seen once. The sample comprised memory CD4+ T cells from PBMCs. Subset of the sample: CD45RA-negative fraction. The receptors come from a man between 18 and 35 years old in good health. Some clones in this sample may be carry-over from other donors' samples.

This clone appeared a few times. Within the sample, other DNA sequences also encode this same CDR3. V and J are TRBV11-2 and TRBJ2-5, with D unclear. Looked up from germline, CDR1 is SGHAT and CDR2 is FQNNGV. CDR3 length: 12 residues. The germline V and J ends were trimmed by 0 bases and 5 bases, with 4 bases remaining between them. CDR3 DNA: TGTGCCAGCAGCTTAGACGGGGAGACCCAGTACTTC. This translates into CASSLDGETQYF.

The CDR3 nucleotides are TGTGCCAGCAGCCTTACTAGCGGTCTACGTGGAGCAGATACGCAGTATTTT. Its translation is CASSLTSGLRGADTQYF. The chain has TRBV7-2 and TRBJ2-3, with TRBD2 matching 8 bases. The CDR3 totals 17 residues. CDR1 and CDR2 (germline): SGHTA, FQGNSA. V shed 5 bases and J 4 bases; nucleotides not matched to a gene: 14.

Of note for this clone: This sample also contains other DNA sequences that code for the same CDR3. This chain links TRBV29-1 with TRBJ1-1, with 7 nucleotides matching TRBD1. The germline V gene has CDR1 SQVTM and CDR2 ANQGSEA. CDR3 length: 12 amino acids. The V and J ends lost 4 bases and 2 bases, in that order; junction bases with no gene match: 1. The CDR3 reads CSVGQGNTEAFF. CDR3 DNA sequence: TGCAGCGTTGGACAGGGAAACACTGAAGCTTTCTTT.

The chain joins TRBV28 to TRBJ2-7; no clear D gene. This CDR3 spans 13 amino acids. The germline CDR1 and CDR2 sequences are MDHEN and SYDVKM. Trimming pared 1 base from V and 7 bases from J, leaving 11 bases between. The chain's CDR3 is CASSLSSRQEQYF. The CDR3 region has the DNA TGTGCCAGCAGTTTATCGTCCAGGCAGGAGCAGTACTTC.

A few counts support this clone. The rearrangement uses TRBV2 and TRBJ1-5, with D unclear. Trimming stripped 6 bases from V and 3 bases from J, with 6 bases between. Germline CDR1 and CDR2: SNHLY and FYNNEI. There are 12 residues in the CDR3. The CDR3 nucleotides read TGTGCCAGCAGCGCCATCAATCAGCCCCAGCATTTT. This codes for CASSAINQPQHF.

V and J are TRBV29-1 and TRBJ1-1; D is uncertain. Germline CDR1 is SQVTM and CDR2 is ANQGSEA. CDR3 length equals 15 residues. V was shortened by 4 bases and J by 1 base, with 16 bases between the two germline ends. CDR3 sequence (DNA): TGCAGCGTTGGGGGAATTAATTGGGGGAACACTGAAGCTTTCTTT. The encoded protein is CSVGGINWGNTEAFF. The complete variable domain, with remaining parts taken from reference TRBV29-1 and TRBJ1-1, reads SAVISQKPSRDICQRGTSLTIQCQVDSQVTMMFWYRQQPGQSLTLIATANQGSEATYESGFVIDKFPISRPNLTFSTLTVSNMSPEDSSIYLCSVGGINWGNTEAFFGQGTRLTVV.

The table lists this clone with a count of one. The chain combines TRBV2 with TRBJ2-2, with D possibly being TRBD1 or TRBD2 (5 bases each). Trimming removed 7 bases from V and 2 bases from J, with 20 bases in between. The germline gives CDR1 SNHLY, CDR2 FYNNEI. The CDR3 runs 17 residues. The CDR3 loop reads CASNRYGARGNTGELFF. In DNA, the CDR3 is TGTGCCAGCAATCGTTATGGGGCCCGGGGTAACACCGGGGAGCTGTTTTTT.

This chain connects TRBV28 to TRBJ2-7; the D call may be TRBD1 or TRBD2 (5 bases each). The CDR3 runs to 13 residues. Looked up from germline, CDR1 is MDHEN and CDR2 is SYDVKM. V gave up 4 bases and J gave up 7 bases, with 14 bases separating them. CDR3 sequence (DNA): TGTGCCAGCAGTTCGGGACCCGAGGGGGAGCAGTACTTC. It is translated as CASSSGPEGEQYF.

This clone was seen once. This chain joins TRBV4-1 and TRBJ2-3; TRBD2 matches 8 bases. Losses at the gene ends were 1 base for V and 0 bases for J; bases not matched to a gene: 3. Germline V gene lookup returns CDR1 MGHRA and CDR2 YSYEKL. This CDR3 region has 16 residues. The CDR3 region is CASSQVSGRSTDTQYF. The CDR3 DNA is TGCGCCAGCAGCCAAGTCAGCGGGAGAAGCACAGATACGCAGTATTTT.

This rearrangement joins TRBV18 to TRBJ2-1; 8 nucleotides line up with TRBD1. The CDR3 runs to 18 residues. Germline V gene lookup returns CDR1 KGHSH and CDR2 LQKENI. With V trimmed by 3 bases and J by 8 bases, 18 bases remained unmatched. This chain's CDR3 is CASSPGRSTGDFLHEQFF. CDR3 DNA: TGTGCCAGCTCACCCGGACGATCGACAGGGGACTTTCTCCATGAGCAGTTCTTC.

This chain links TRBV14 with TRBJ2-3; TRBD2 might be the D (5 bases). The CDR3 sequence is 14 residues long. The germline gives CDR1 SGHDN, CDR2 FVKESK. Trimming cost V 0 bases and J 4 bases, with 8 bases left between them. The CDR3 coding sequence is TGTGCCAGCAGCCAAGATTGGACTGCAGATACGCAGTATTTT. Its translation: CASSQDWTADTQYF.

The rearrangement links TRBV10-1 to TRBJ2-5, with D perhaps TRBD2 (5 bases). V lost 5 bases and J 5 bases, leaving 9 bases between the germline ends. The CDR3 sequence is 12 residues long. Germline CDR1 and CDR2: WNHNN and SYGVQD (reference sequence). In DNA, the CDR3 is TGCGCCAGCAGTCCCGGGATCGAGACCCAGTACTTC. This encodes CASSPGIETQYF.

V usage is TRBV28 and J usage is TRBJ1-1; D might be TRBD1 (5 bases). Germline V gene lookup returns CDR1 MDHEN and CDR2 SYDVKM. The V end was cut by 6 bases, the J end by 0 bases, with 23 bases between. The CDR3 is made up of 18 amino acids. The CDR3 loop reads CASRPTKYLGLLNTEAFF. CDR3 nucleotide sequence: TGTGCCAGCAGGCCCACTAAATACCTGGGGCTTTTGAACACTGAAGCTTTCTTT.

The chain recombines TRBV18 with TRBJ2-2, with D possibly being TRBD1 (5 bases). Germline V CDR1 and CDR2: KGHSH, LQKENI. There are 16 residues in the CDR3. The V gene lost 1 base and the J gene lost 2 bases, with 11 bases spanning the gap. The CDR3, as DNA: TGTGCCAGCTCACCACTCGTGACAGTTAACACCGGGGAGCTGTTTTTT. This gives the protein CASSPLVTVNTGELFF.

The V gene is TRBV30, the J gene TRBJ1-2, with D unclear. Germline assignment: CDR1 GTSNPN and CDR2 SVGIG (reference sequence). The CDR3 has 11 residues. V was cut by 5 bases and J by 8 bases, with 12 bases left in between. The CDR3 DNA reads TGTGCCTGGGGCAACGTCGGCGGCTACACCTTC. It is translated as CAWGNVGGYTF.

The V call is TRBV19, the J call TRBJ1-5, with 8 positions matching TRBD1. The CDR3 is 15 residues long. Germline loops: CDR1 LNHDA, CDR2 SQIVND (reference sequence). Unmatched junction bases numbered 9, after V lost 0 bases and J lost 11 bases. In DNA form, the CDR3 reads TGTGCCAGTAGTATAGAAGCCAGGGGGCGGGTGGCCCAGCATTTT. This codes for CASSIEARGRVAQHF.

J is TRBJ1-5 and V is TRBV7-2, with D unresolved. V was cut by 4 bases and J by 5 bases, with 9 bases left in between. Per the germline V gene, CDR1 is SGHTA and CDR2 is FQGNSA. The CDR3 spans 13 residues. CDR3 amino acids: CASSSQWDQPQHF. The CDR3 bases are TGTGCCAGCAGCTCGCAATGGGATCAGCCCCAGCATTTT.

This chain connects TRBV15 to TRBJ2-3; 8 positions match TRBD2. The V segment lost 3 bases and the J segment 2 bases; nucleotides outside the gene matches: 10. The germline CDR1 and CDR2 sequences are LNHNV and YYDKDF (reference sequence). The CDR3 totals 17 residues. In DNA, the CDR3 is TGTGCCACCAGCAGTGGATTACGGGAGGGCCACACAGATACGCAGTATTTT. Protein product: CATSSGLREGHTDTQYF.

As regards this clone: One end of the junction is discordant with germline, which a read error may explain. V usage is TRBV5-4 and J usage is TRBJ2-7; D tentatively fits TRBD1 or TRBD2 (5 bases each). Germline V CDR1 and CDR2: SGHNT, YYREEE (reference sequence). The CDR3 is 16 amino acids. As DNA, the CDR3 is TGTGCCAGCAGCTTCGAGAGGGGTGCCTTTTCCTCCGAGCAGTACTTC. This gives the protein CASSFERGAFSSEQYF.

The gene calls are TRBV20-1 and TRBJ2-1; D not certain. The germline gives CDR1 DFQATT, CDR2 SNEGSKA (reference sequence). There are 11 residues in the CDR3. The germline V and J ends were trimmed by 4 bases and 10 bases, with 11 bases remaining between them. The CDR3 DNA is TGCAGTGCTATTTCGGGCAAGGAGCAGTTCTTC. This codes for CSAISGKEQFF.

This clone was picked up one time. The chain couples TRBV6-6 to TRBJ2-3; D gene unclear. This CDR3 spans 15 amino acids. CDR1 is MNHNY, CDR2 SVGAGI, per germline (reference sequence). V lost 3 bases and J 2 bases, leaving 12 bases between the germline ends. The CDR3 bases are TGTGCCAGCAGTTATCGGAACAGCTACACAGATACGCAGTATTTT. This gives the protein CASSYRNSYTDTQYF.

The chain links TRBV2 to TRBJ1-5, with no clear D. The CDR3 runs to 13 residues. Trimming removed 8 bases from V and 4 bases from J, with 12 bases in between. Germline loops: CDR1 SNHLY, CDR2 FYNNEI. CDR3 sequence reads: CASVFRENQPQHF. CDR3 DNA: TGTGCCAGCGTGTTCAGAGAGAATCAGCCCCAGCATTTT. The complete variable domain, with remaining parts taken from reference TRBV2 and TRBJ1-5, reads EPEVTQTPSHQVTQMGQEVILRCVPISNHLYFYWYRQILGQKVEFLVSFYNNEISEKSEIFDDQFSVERPDGSNFTLKIRSTKLEDSAMYFCASVFRENQPQHFGDGTRLSIL.

The V and J genes are TRBV7-8 and TRBJ1-2; D is uncertain. Deletions cut 2 bases from V and 2 bases from J, with 6 bases between. This CDR3 region has 13 residues. Germline-derived CDR1 and CDR2 are SGHVS and FQNEAQ. The chain's CDR3 is CASSLLGNYGYTF. Written as DNA, the CDR3 is TGTGCCAGCAGCTTATTGGGAAACTATGGCTACACCTTC. The full variable domain, in which reference TRBV7-8 and TRBJ1-2 provide the parts outside the CDR3, is GAGVSQSPRYKVAKRGQDVALRCDPISGHVSLFWYQQALGQGPEFLTYFQNEAQLDKSGLPSDRFFAERPEGSVSTLKIQRTQQEDSAVYLCASSLLGNYGYTFGSGTRLTVV.

This chain uses TRBV7-2 with TRBJ2-7; 8 nucleotides agree with TRBD2. The V and J ends lost 0 bases and 3 bases, in that order; junction bases with no gene match: 7. There are 16 residues in the CDR3. Germline lookup yields CDR1 SGHTA and CDR2 FQGNSA. The CDR3 here is CASSLAPSGSGYEQYF. CDR3 DNA sequence: TGTGCCAGCAGCTTAGCGCCCAGCGGGAGTGGCTACGAGCAGTACTTC. The variable domain in full, completed from reference TRBV7-2 and TRBJ2-7, reads GAGVSQSPSNKVTEKGKDVELRCDPISGHTALYWYRQSLGQGLEFLIYFQGNSAPDKSGLPSDRFSAERTGGSVSTLTIQRTQQEDSAVYLCASSLAPSGSGYEQYFGPGTRLTVT.

This sequence joins TRBV5-6 and TRBJ2-7; D is unresolved. The V end lost 5 bases, the J end lost 2 bases, and 14 bases lay between the germline ends. Germline-derived CDR1 and CDR2 are SGHDT and YYEEEE. There are 14 residues in the CDR3. The CDR3 sequence is CASSPHGFPYEQYF. In nucleotides, the CDR3 is TGTGCCAGCAGTCCCCACGGGTTTCCCTACGAGCAGTACTTC.

To note about this clone: Other DNA sequences of this sample code for an identical CDR3. The chain recombines TRBV20-1 with TRBJ1-1; D is ambiguous. CDR1 DFQATT and CDR2 SNEGSKA come from the germline V gene (reference sequence). V lost 3 bases and J lost 8, with 1 base in between. This CDR3 spans 8 amino acids. This chain's CDR3 is CSAREAFF. For the CDR3, the DNA is TGCAGTGCTAGGGAAGCTTTCTTT.

This clone was picked up a small number of times. The genes are TRBV28 and TRBJ1-5, with 8 bases matching TRBD1. The V segment lost 6 bases and the J segment 0 bases; nucleotides outside the gene matches: 13. CDR3 size: 18 residues. Germline V gene data show CDR1 as MDHEN and CDR2 as SYDVKM. Here the CDR3 DNA reads TGTGCCAGCAGAGACAGGGGTTTAGGGGATCATAGCAATCAGCCCCAGCATTTT. Its translation is CASRDRGLGDHSNQPQHF.

This clone was detected only once. This chain joins TRBV4-2 and TRBJ2-2, with TRBD2 as a possible D gene (6 bases). Germline loops: CDR1 LGHNA, CDR2 YNFKEQ. Trimming removed 4 bases at V and 0 bases at J, with 18 bases between. The CDR3 covers 18 residues. This chain's CDR3 is CASSPRLAGLTNTGELFF. The CDR3 coding sequence is TGTGCCAGCAGCCCCCGGCTGGCGGGGCTAACGAACACCGGGGAGCTGTTTTTT.

Details on this clone: Other DNA sequences of this sample code for an identical CDR3. The chain combines TRBV7-9 with TRBJ1-1, with a weak D call TRBD1 (5 bases). V lost 8 bases, J lost 0 bases, and 10 bases lay in between. This CDR3 is built from 13 residues. From germline, CDR1 is SEHNR and CDR2 FQNEAQ (reference sequence). This CDR3 reads CASGRGLNTEAFF. In DNA, the CDR3 is TGTGCCAGCGGACGGGGGTTGAACACTGAAGCTTTCTTT.

The V call is TRBV19, the J call TRBJ2-6, with 7 bases lining up with TRBD1. Trimming removed 4 bases from V and 0 bases from J; junction bases left unmatched: 9. Per the germline V gene, CDR1 is LNHDA and CDR2 is SQIVND (reference sequence). This CDR3 is 18 amino acids long. In nucleotides, the CDR3 is TGTGCCAGTAGTACAACAGGGGCCTACGGCTCTGGGGCCAACGTCCTGACTTTC. Its translation is CASSTTGAYGSGANVLTF.

This clone has just a few counts. The chain joins TRBV4-2 to TRBJ2-1; 13 nucleotides line up with TRBD2. The J segment lost 6 bases and the V segment lost 3 bases, leaving 5 bases of the junction unmatched. The CDR3 consists of 16 residues. Germline V gene data show CDR1 as LGHNA and CDR2 as YNFKEQ. CDR3 DNA: TGTGCCAGCAGCCAGTTCACTAGCGGGAGGGCCAATGAGCAGTTCTTC. Its protein is CASSQFTSGRANEQFF.

This chain joins TRBV11-3 and TRBJ2-2; the D gene is possibly TRBD2 (7 bases). V was clipped by 5 bases and J by 1 base, with 11 bases between them. Per the germline V gene, CDR1 is SGHNT and CDR2 is YENEEA. The CDR3 contains 15 residues. Here the CDR3 reads CASSLGGLNTGELFF. DNA of the CDR3: TGTGCCAGCAGCCTGGGGGGGCTGAACACCGGGGAGCTGTTTTTT. Full variable domain (missing parts from reference TRBV11-3 and TRBJ2-2): EAGVVQSPRYKIIEKKQPVAFWCNPISGHNTLYWYLQNLGQGPELLIRYENEEAVDDSQLPKDRFSAERLKGVDSTLKIQPAELGDSAVYLCASSLGGLNTGELFFGEGSRLTVL.